The 8 T cell receptor beta chains listed next were all sequenced from one sample in a study of identical twins. TCRdb reanalysed the 5' RACE reads using MiXCR and keeps one entry per CDR3 protein. The sample lists around 530,000 distinct CDR3 sequences, about 16% occurring once. This sample also appeared in a second study, on yellow fever vaccine responses in identical twins.

The material sequenced was CD4+ T cells sorted from blood. Receptors originate from a woman younger than 35 in good health.

The table lists this clonotype with many counts. An end of the junction differs from the germline gene, which may be a read error. The rearrangement links TRBV7-7 to TRBJ2-2; TRBD2 is a possible D gene (5 bases). The V gene's germline CDR1 is SSHAT and CDR2 FNYEAQ (reference sequence). The CDR3 is made up of 15 amino acids. The CDR3 region is CASSLGLANTGELFF. The CDR3 nucleotides are TGTGCCAGCAGTTTAGGGCTAGCAAATACCGGGGAGCTGTTTTTT.

This clonotype occurred a few times. CDR3 loop: CSARGEIIYEQYF. The CDR3 bases are TGCAGCGCCCGGGGCGAGATTATCTACGAGCAGTACTTC. V and J are TRBV29-1 and TRBJ2-7; D could derive from TRBD1 or TRBD2 (5 bases each). CDR1 is SQVTM and CDR2 is ANQGSEA in the germline V gene. V lost 7 bases to trimming and J lost 3 bases, with 16 bases between them. This CDR3 spans 13 amino acids.

CDR3 protein: CASSFSQVREQYF. DNA of the CDR3: TGCGCCAGCAGCTTTTCTCAGGTTCGGGAGCAGTACTTC. This sequence joins TRBV5-1 and TRBJ2-7, with D hard to call. CDR1 and CDR2 from the germline V gene are SGHRS and YFSETQ. This CDR3 region has 13 residues. The germline V and J ends were trimmed by 2 bases and 7 bases, with 13 bases remaining between them.

This sequence joins TRBV7-8 and TRBJ2-7; D may match TRBD1 or TRBD2 (5 bases each). V lost 0 bases to trimming and J lost 4 bases, with 13 bases between them. The CDR3 extends over 15 amino acids. Per germline, CDR1 SGHVS and CDR2 FQNEAQ. The DNA for the CDR3 is TGTGCCAGCAGCTTAGCGGCTGGGACCCGGTACGAGCAGTACGTC. Protein product: CASSLAAGTRYEQYV.

This chain joins TRBV7-8 and TRBJ1-4, with TRBD1 matching over 8 bases. CDR1 and CDR2 from the germline V gene are SGHVS and FQNEAQ. CDR3 size: 15 residues. The ends lost 5 bases at V and 8 bases at J; junction bases unmatched: 10. CDR3 amino acids: CASSPGQGMGEKLFF. The CDR3 coding sequence is TGTGCCAGCAGCCCCGGACAGGGTATGGGGGAAAAACTGTTTTTT.

This chain connects TRBV7-9 to TRBJ2-6, with D hard to call. There are 15 residues in the CDR3. Between the trimmed V and J ends, which lost 5 bases and 2 bases, there was a span of 10 bases. Germline lookup yields CDR1 SEHNR and CDR2 FQNEAQ (reference sequence). Written as DNA, the CDR3 is TGTGCCAGCAGCGCAGAGGTCGCTGGGGCCAACGTCCTGACTTTC. Amino acid sequence: CASSAEVAGANVLTF.

The chain links TRBV10-3 to TRBJ2-3; possible D gene TRBD1, 6 bases. With 6 bases removed from V and 6 bases from J, the gap between germline ends came to 22 bases. There are 16 residues in the CDR3. Germline CDR1 reads ENHRY; CDR2 reads SYGVKD. CDR3 loop: CAISPGTPVSYDTQYF. The CDR3 DNA is TGTGCCATCAGCCCCGGGACACCCGTAAGTTATGATACGCAGTATTTT.

This clonotype was counted a few times. The chain is built from TRBV3-1 and TRBJ2-7, with 10 bases lining up with TRBD2. Trimming at V came to 1 base and at J to 2 bases, leaving 11 bases not matched to a gene. This CDR3 is 18 amino acids long. Per the germline V gene, CDR1 is LGHDT and CDR2 is YNNKEL (reference sequence). In nucleotides, the CDR3 is TGTGCCAGCAGCCAAGCTGCCAGTTCTAGCGGGGGAGCCTACGAGCAGTACTTC. Translated, it gives CASSQAASSSGGAYEQYF.